Below are 21 T cell receptor beta chains sequenced from a single sample in a study of cytomegalovirus exposure and HLA in healthy donors. Repertoires were generated with immunoSEQ multiplex PCR, while TCRdb's copy carries only in-frame clones and drops some. The sample holds about 200,000 clones; 80% to 90% are singletons and the top ten take over 2.5%. Sequences were obtained from PBMCs. All receptors derive from a woman aged 18-35 years in good health and CMV-seronegative.

V usage is TRBV21-1 and J usage is TRBJ2-3; the DNA was not used to check the table's D call, TRBD2. TRBV21-1 is recorded as a pseudogene. This CDR3 has 17 amino acids. The CDR3 is CASSKARGAGTTDTQYF. The CDR3 region has the DNA TGTGCCAGCAGCAAAGCTCGGGGAGCGGGGACCACAGATACGCAGTATTTT.

The V call is TRBV6-1, the J call TRBJ2-5; D uncertain. In germline, CDR1 is MNHNS, CDR2 SASEGT. With 2 bases removed from V and 5 bases from J, the gap between germline ends came to 15 bases. There are 15 residues in the CDR3. CDR3 residues: CASSESPGFSETQYF. The CDR3 DNA is TGTGCCAGCAGTGAATCTCCGGGTTTTTCGGAGACCCAGTACTTC.

This sequence joins TRBV6-5 and TRBJ2-7; 7 nucleotides align to TRBD2. The V segment lost 6 bases and the J segment 1 base; nucleotides outside the gene matches: 6. The CDR3 has 14 amino acids. CDR1 is MNHEY and CDR2 is SVGAGI in the germline V gene. CDR3 in DNA: TGTGCCAGCAGGGAAGCGGGGCCGTCCTACGAGCAGTACTTC. It yields the protein CASREAGPSYEQYF.

This rearrangement joins TRBV28 to TRBJ1-5; D unresolved. The CDR3 loop spans 16 amino acids. Germline V gene lookup returns CDR1 MDHEN and CDR2 SYDVKM. Trimming stripped 5 bases from V and 1 base from J, with 15 bases between. The CDR3 loop reads CASSAPASGSNQPQHF. CDR3 bases: TGTGCCAGCAGTGCCCCAGCCTCGGGAAGCAATCAGCCCCAGCATTTT.

This clone appeared once. The chain couples TRBV28 to TRBJ2-1; possibly TRBD2 for D (5 bases). V was clipped by 10 bases and J by 2 bases, with 15 bases between them. Germline-derived CDR1 and CDR2 are MDHEN and SYDVKM. CDR3 length: 14 amino acids. CDR3 sequence: CANKRAGPYNEQFF. The CDR3 bases are TGTGCCAACAAGAGGGCGGGCCCCTACAATGAGCAGTTCTTC.

This sequence joins TRBV28 and TRBJ2-6; TRBD1 agrees at 10 bases. Germline CDR1 MDHEN, CDR2 SYDVKM. The CDR3 is 19 residues long. Trimming took 8 bases from V and 0 from J; bases not matched to a gene: 13. CDR3 in DNA: TGTGCCAGCTTTGGGACAGGGGACAAATTACTCTCTGGGGCCAACGTCCTGACTTTC. Translated, it gives CASFGTGDKLLSGANVLTF.

The chain joins TRBV19 to TRBJ2-7; TRBD2 is a possible D gene (6 bases). CDR3 length: 13 residues. From germline, CDR1 is LNHDA and CDR2 SQIVND (reference sequence). The ends were cut back, 3 bases at V and 6 bases at J, with 12 bases in the middle. In nucleotides, the CDR3 is TGTGCCAGTAGTATCGGACTGGAGGGCGAGCAGTACTTC. Protein sequence: CASSIGLEGEQYF. The full variable domain, with the rest looked up from reference TRBV19 and TRBJ2-7, is DGGITQSPKYLFRKEGQNVTLSCEQNLNHDAMYWYRQDPGQGLRLIYYSQIVNDFQKGDIAEGYSVSREKKESFPLTVTSAQKNPTAFYLCASSIGLEGEQYFGPGTRLTVT.

V and J are TRBV2 and TRBJ2-2; D is ambiguous. From germline, CDR1 is SNHLY and CDR2 FYNNEI. With 1 base removed from V and 0 bases from J, the gap between germline ends came to 9 bases. This CDR3 is 16 amino acids long. The CDR3 here is CASSEVLTANTGELFF. CDR3 nucleotides: TGTGCCAGCAGTGAAGTACTTACCGCGAACACCGGGGAGCTGTTTTTT.

The chain uses TRBV28 and TRBJ1-1; TRBD1 agrees at 10 bases. J gave up 2 bases and V 7 bases, and 7 bases lay outside the gene matches. The CDR3 consists of 15 residues. In germline, CDR1 is MDHEN, CDR2 SYDVKM. The CDR3 sequence: CASNTGTGVNTEAFF. The DNA for the CDR3 is TGTGCCAGCAATACCGGGACAGGGGTTAACACTGAAGCTTTCTTT. Combining the CDR3 with reference TRBV28 and TRBJ1-1 gives the whole variable domain DVKVTQSSRYLVKRTGEKVFLECVQDMDHENMFWYRQDPGLGLRLIYFSYDVKMKEKGDIPEGYSVSREKKERFSLILESASTNQTSMYLCASNTGTGVNTEAFFGQGTRLTVV.

The chain carries TRBV7-9 and TRBJ1-3; D is unclear. Per germline, CDR1 SEHNR and CDR2 FQNEAQ (reference sequence). The ends were cut back, 4 bases at V and 4 bases at J, with 5 bases in the middle. CDR3 size: 12 residues. The CDR3 is CASSSVGNTIYF. CDR3 DNA: TGTGCCAGCAGCTCGGTCGGAAACACCATATATTTT.

The chain is built from TRBV27 and TRBJ2-2, with 9 bases aligning to TRBD1. Germline CDR1 MNHEY, CDR2 SMNVEV (reference sequence). The CDR3 has 15 amino acids. Unmatched junction bases numbered 6, after V lost 5 bases and J lost 5 bases. The CDR3 DNA sequence: TGTGCCAGCAGTCGTGGGACAGGGCGGACCGGGGAGCTGTTTTTT. This codes for CASSRGTGRTGELFF.

J is TRBJ2-7 and V is TRBV25-1, with TRBD2 as a possible D gene (5 bases). CDR3 size: 14 residues. CDR1 MGHDK and CDR2 SYGVNS come from the germline V gene. Trimming shortened V by 3 bases and J by 0 bases, and 9 bases separated the two germline ends. CDR3 loop: CASSDPSGSYEQYF. The CDR3 DNA is TGTGCCAGCAGTGATCCCAGCGGCTCCTACGAGCAGTACTTC.

The gene calls are TRBV27 and TRBJ1-1; D is perhaps TRBD1 (5 bases). The V gene's germline CDR1 is MNHEY and CDR2 SMNVEV (reference sequence). This CDR3 is built from 14 residues. V shed 8 bases and J shed 4 bases, with 17 bases lying between them. CDR3 DNA: TGTGCCAGCTGGGAAGGGGCGCTTAGCACTGAAGCTTTCTTT. This translates into CASWEGALSTEAFF.

The chain links TRBV10-3 to TRBJ1-1; 10 positions match TRBD1. V was clipped by 3 bases and J by 5 bases; unmatched bases: 9. CDR1 ENHRY and CDR2 SYGVKD come from the germline V gene. The CDR3 sequence is 16 residues long. The CDR3 reads CAISDGQGVKVTEAFF. The CDR3 DNA sequence: TGTGCCATCAGTGACGGACAGGGGGTTAAGGTGACTGAAGCTTTCTTT.

In its sample, this clone was seen once. The chain is built from TRBV6-1 and TRBJ2-7; 8 bases agree with TRBD2. Germline V gene sequence: CDR1 MNHNS, CDR2 SASEGT. The CDR3 is made up of 15 amino acids. J lost 4 bases, V lost 2 bases, and 7 bases had no gene match. Here the CDR3 DNA reads TGTGCCAGCAGTGAACCAACTAGCGGTGTATACGAGCAGTACTTC. It specifies CASSEPTSGVYEQYF.

The V and J genes are TRBV28 and TRBJ1-2; the match to TRBD1 covers 9 bases. CDR1 is MDHEN, CDR2 SYDVKM, per germline. V shed 4 bases, J shed 8 bases, and the junction held 8 bases outside the gene matches. This CDR3 contains 14 residues. The CDR3 DNA reads TGTGCCAGCAGTTCGGGACAGGGAACGAGAGGCTACACCTTC. Translated: CASSSGQGTRGYTF.

This clone occurred once. V and J are TRBV28 and TRBJ1-5; 8 bases align to TRBD1. This CDR3 spans 15 amino acids. Germline-derived CDR1 and CDR2 are MDHEN and SYDVKM. Trimming at V came to 5 bases and at J to 5 bases, leaving 8 bases not matched to a gene. The CDR3 coding sequence is TGTGCCAGCAGTAGGACAGGGAAGTTTGATCAGCCCCAGCATTTT. It encodes CASSRTGKFDQPQHF.

This sequence joins TRBV5-5 and TRBJ2-1; TRBD2 matches at 7 bases. CDR1 is SGHKS, CDR2 YYEKEE, per germline (reference sequence). Trimming at V came to 1 base and at J to 5 bases, leaving 9 bases not matched to a gene. This CDR3 is 16 amino acids long. CDR3 sequence reads: CASSLRLASGDNEQFF. In DNA form, the CDR3 reads TGTGCCAGCAGCTTGAGGCTGGCTAGCGGAGACAATGAGCAGTTCTTC.

This clone was seen a single time. The genes are TRBV7-2 and TRBJ2-5; 9 bases align to TRBD2. CDR3 length equals 14 residues. Germline V gene sequence: CDR1 SGHTA, CDR2 FQGNSA. The trim removed 1 base at V and 5 bases at J, leaving 2 bases unmatched. The CDR3 protein is CASSLGLAGETQYF. CDR3 sequence (DNA): TGTGCCAGCAGCTTAGGTCTAGCGGGGGAGACCCAGTACTTC.

This clone came up once. This chain connects TRBV13 to TRBJ2-5; 7 nucleotides agree with TRBD2. Trimming removed 0 bases from V and 1 base from J; junction bases left unmatched: 5. Germline V gene sequence: CDR1 PRHDT, CDR2 FYEKMQ (reference sequence). The CDR3 sequence is 16 residues long. The CDR3 here is CASSLGQGRGQETQYF. The CDR3 DNA reads as TGTGCCAGCAGCTTAGGCCAAGGGAGGGGCCAAGAGACCCAGTACTTC.

V is TRBV5-1 and J is TRBJ2-7; 7 bases fit TRBD1. Looked up from germline, CDR1 is SGHRS and CDR2 is YFSETQ. Losses at the gene ends were 3 bases for V and 4 bases for J; bases not matched to a gene: 10. The CDR3 is made up of 15 amino acids. The CDR3 DNA follows: TGCGCCAGCAGCTGGGACAGTTGGGATGAATACGAGCAGTACTTC. Residues: CASSWDSWDEYEQYF.